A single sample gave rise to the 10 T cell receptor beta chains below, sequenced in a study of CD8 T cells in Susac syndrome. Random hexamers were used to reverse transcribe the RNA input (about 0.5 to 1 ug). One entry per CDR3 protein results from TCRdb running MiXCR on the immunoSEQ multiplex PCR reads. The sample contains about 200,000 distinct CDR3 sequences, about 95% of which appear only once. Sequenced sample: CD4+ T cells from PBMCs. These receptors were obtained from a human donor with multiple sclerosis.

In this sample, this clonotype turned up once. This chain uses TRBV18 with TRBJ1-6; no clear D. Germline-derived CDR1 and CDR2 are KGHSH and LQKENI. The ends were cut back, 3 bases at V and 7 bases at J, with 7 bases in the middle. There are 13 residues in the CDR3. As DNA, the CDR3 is TGTGCCAGCTCACCTTCAGCGAATTCACCCCTCCACTTT. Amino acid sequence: CASSPSANSPLHF.

The CDR3 protein is CASSRGTSGRGQVGEQFF. As DNA, the CDR3 is TGTGCCAGCAGCCGCGGGACTAGCGGGAGGGGACAAGTCGGTGAGCAGTTCTTC. The chain recombines TRBV7-2 with TRBJ2-1; 16 bases agree with TRBD2. The CDR3 is made up of 18 amino acids. Germline V gene sequence: CDR1 SGHTA, CDR2 FQGNSA. V trimming: 5 bases; J trimming: 9 bases; junction bases outside the gene matches: 13.

CDR3 residues: CASSPVGAGGIEQFF. The CDR3 bases are TGTGCCAGCAGCCCCGTAGGGGCGGGAGGGATTGAGCAGTTCTTC. The gene calls are TRBV14 and TRBJ2-1; 9 bases map to TRBD2. Germline CDR1 and CDR2: SGHDN and FVKESK. The J segment lost 9 bases and the V segment lost 4 bases, leaving 10 bases of the junction unmatched. CDR3 size: 15 residues. The full variable domain, with the rest looked up from reference TRBV14 and TRBJ2-1, is EAGVTQFPSHSVIEKGQTVTLRCDPISGHDNLYWYRRVMGKEIKFLLHFVKESKQDESGMPNNRFLAERTGGTYSTLKVQPAELEDSGVYFCASSPVGAGGIEQFFGPGTRLTVL.

CDR3 amino acids: CASIAIAGVRYEQYF. The CDR3 nucleotides are TGTGCCAGCATCGCCATAGCGGGAGTAAGATACGAGCAGTACTTC. The chain carries TRBV2 and TRBJ2-7; 9 positions agree with TRBD2. The V gene's germline CDR1 is SNHLY and CDR2 FYNNEI. V gave up 7 bases and J gave up 4 bases; unmatched junction bases: 11. This CDR3 contains 15 residues.

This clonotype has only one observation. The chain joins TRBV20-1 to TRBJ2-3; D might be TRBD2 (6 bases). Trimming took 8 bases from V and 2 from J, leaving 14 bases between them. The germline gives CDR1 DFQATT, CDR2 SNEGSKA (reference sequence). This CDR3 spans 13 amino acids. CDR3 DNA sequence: TGCAGTAGTAGCGGCCGATTCACAGATACGCAGTATTTT. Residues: CSSSGRFTDTQYF.

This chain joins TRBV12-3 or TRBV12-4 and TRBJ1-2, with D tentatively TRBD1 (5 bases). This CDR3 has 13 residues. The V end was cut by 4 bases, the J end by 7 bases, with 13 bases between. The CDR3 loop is CASSSLAGLGYTF. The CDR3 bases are TGTGCCAGCAGTTCCCTGGCGGGACTTGGCTACACCTTC.

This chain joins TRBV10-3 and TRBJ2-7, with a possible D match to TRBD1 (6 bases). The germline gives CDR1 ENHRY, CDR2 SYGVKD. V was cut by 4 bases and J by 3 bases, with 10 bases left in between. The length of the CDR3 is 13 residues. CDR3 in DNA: TGTGCCATCAGTGCTGACAGGTTCTACGAGCAGTACTTC. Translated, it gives CAISADRFYEQYF.

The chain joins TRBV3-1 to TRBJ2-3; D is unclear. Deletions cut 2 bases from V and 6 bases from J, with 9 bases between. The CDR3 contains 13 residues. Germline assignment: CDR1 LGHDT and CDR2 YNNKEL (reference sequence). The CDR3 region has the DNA TGTGCCAGCAGCCAACAAAGGGCTGATACGCAGTATTTT. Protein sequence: CASSQQRADTQYF.

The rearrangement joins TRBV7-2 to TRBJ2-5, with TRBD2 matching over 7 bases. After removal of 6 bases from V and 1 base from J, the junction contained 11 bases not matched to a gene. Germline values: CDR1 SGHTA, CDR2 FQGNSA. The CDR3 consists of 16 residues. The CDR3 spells CASSQYGGGFQETQYF. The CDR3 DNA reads TGTGCCAGCAGTCAGTATGGGGGGGGGTTCCAAGAGACCCAGTACTTC.

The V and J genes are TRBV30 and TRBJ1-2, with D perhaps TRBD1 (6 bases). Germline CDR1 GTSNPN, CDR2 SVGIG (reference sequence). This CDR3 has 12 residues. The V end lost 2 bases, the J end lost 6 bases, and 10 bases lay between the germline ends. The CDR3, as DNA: TGTGCCTGGAGTACCAGGGGTAATGGCTACACCTTC. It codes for CAWSTRGNGYTF.